Sequencing of this T cell receptor (beta chain) was carried out in a study of T cells after yellow fever vaccination. This clonotype showed up many times. The antigen is undetermined. Study-wide findings and caveats: A small proportion of clonotypes was detected in both the CD4 and CD8 compartments.

The CDR3 is 17 residues long. CDR1 is SGHNT, CDR2 YYREEE, per germline (reference sequence). Trimming at V came to 3 bases and at J to 9 bases, leaving 12 bases not matched to a gene. UMIs were added to TCR cDNA along with a universal primer site when it was made by 5'RACE template switching. TCRdb fed the 5' RACE reads into MiXCR, producing one record per CDR3 protein. This sample has around 160,000 distinct CDR3 sequences, with less than 9% found just once. This chain joins TRBV5-4 and TRBJ2-1; TRBD2 aligns across 13 bases. The origin of this receptor is a man younger than 35 who received the YFV17D yellow fever vaccine. The material was CD4+ T cells sorted from PBMCs, obtained about 5 days after the first yellow fever vaccination. The CDR3 DNA follows: TGTGCCAGCAGCTCCGGGACTAGCGGGGAACGATCTGCTGAGCAGTTCTTC. Encoded protein: CASSSGTSGERSAEQFF.